These T cell receptor beta chains were read from a single sample in a study of radiotherapy plus CTLA-4 blockade in lung cancer. Clones were sequenced by immunoSEQ multiplex PCR, and TCRdb holds only the in-frame ones, with some missing. This sample has around 100,000 clones, with roughly 86% found just once. Sample: peripheral blood, taken from a patient treated with radiotherapy plus ipilimumab. The receptors shown here come from a human donor with non-small cell lung cancer that progressed on radiotherapy plus ipilimumab. Some clones in this sample may be carry-over from other donors' samples. CDR3s include the opening cysteine and the closing phenylalanine or tryptophan.

>TRBV30
CAWSVRQGTNTDTQYF
>TRBV2
CASSETPGITYGYTF
>TRBV4-1
CASSHSPFQPQHF
>TRBV11-2
CASRIGGNTEAFF
>TRBV7-2
CASSLARRGRYDTQYF
>TRBV7-9
CASSPAMTYEQYF
>TRBV29-1
CSVSRGNQPQHF
>TRBV29-1
CSVENSGFGYGYTF
>TRBV7-6
CASSFGVKQETQYF
>TRBV5-1
CASSLRPSGGGQETQYF
>TRBV18
CASSLTVGATNEKLFF
>TRBV6-6
CASRLTSSAQYF
>TRBV4-2
CASSQEWPGAGGYTF
>TRBV30
CAWTTGAHGINEQFF
>TRBV5-1
CASSLASGVYNEQFF
>TRBV6-5
CASTPSTLNTEAFF
>TRBV5-8
CASIPGGFEKLFF
>TRBV6-1
CASSELEGDYGYTF
>TRBV7-9
CASSGKLRATEAFF
>TRBV2
CASSVQGDYQPQHF
>TRBV18
CASSGPQGSKGYTF
>TRBV7-8
CASSLAYSGDRGRGYF
>TRBV18
CASSSGATGGEQYF
>TRBV6-6
CASSYQNTGELFF
>TRBV15
CATSRARGGNQPQHF
>TRBV7-2
CASSSRTGWNEKLFF
>TRBV6-5
CASSQLSGGLTSYTF
>TRBV6-1
CASSEDGGAFNEQFF
>TRBV7-2
CASSLFGPTTDTQYF
>TRBV5-1
CASRGDSLNTEAFF
>TRBV6-5
CASSYSTRNSPLHF
>TRBV7-2
CASSLAGPRFGEKLFF